Included here is one T cell receptor (beta chain) sequence, with context. Its antigen remains unidentified. This sample was taken from a study of cytomegalovirus exposure and HLA in healthy donors. Study outcomes and limitations: Presence/absence analyses supposed approximately even sequencing depth among donors.

PCR used 60 Vbeta primers and 13 Jbeta primers. TCRdb's copy holds only in-frame clones and misses some; the assay was immunoSEQ multiplex PCR. The sample contains about 90,000 clones, 78% of which appear only once. Germline assignment: CDR1 KGHSH and CDR2 LQKENI. The CDR3 has 13 residues. Trimming removed 5 bases from V and 4 bases from J, with 11 bases in between. This chain connects TRBV18 to TRBJ2-5; D uncertain. Sequencing input: PBMCs. The TCR sequence derives from a woman between 35 and 50 years old in good health and CMV-seropositive. This CDR3 is CASSISIPETQYF. The CDR3 DNA is TGTGCCAGCTCAATCTCTATCCCAGAGACCCAGTACTTC.